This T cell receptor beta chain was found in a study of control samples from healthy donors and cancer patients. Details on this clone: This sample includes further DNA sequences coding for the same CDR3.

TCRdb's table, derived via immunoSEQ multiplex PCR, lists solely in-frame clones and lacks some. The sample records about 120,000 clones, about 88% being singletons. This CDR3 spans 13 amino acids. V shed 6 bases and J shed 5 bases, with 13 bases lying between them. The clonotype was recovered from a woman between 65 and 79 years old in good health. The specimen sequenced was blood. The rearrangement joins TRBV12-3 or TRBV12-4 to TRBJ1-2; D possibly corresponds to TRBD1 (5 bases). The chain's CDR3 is CASRSGGRYGYTF. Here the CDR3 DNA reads TGTGCCAGCAGAAGCGGGGGTCGGTATGGCTACACCTTC.